This is a list of T cell receptor beta chains from one sample in a study of blood T cell repertoires in COVID-19. Libraries were prepared by immunoSEQ multiplex PCR; TCRdb keeps only in-frame clonotypes and omits some of them. The sample contains about 400,000 clones, approximately 88% of which appear only once. The sample was PBMCs or T cells enriched from blood (not recorded which). Receptor source: a woman in her thirties or forties with acute COVID-19. The CDR3 runs from the conserved cysteine through the conserved F or W. D genes are given only for firm matches. A clone size is listed for some rows: how often the clone was seen (once, few, many), or a class if it is expanded.

j_gene	d_gene	v_gene	abundance	CDR3nt	CDR3aa
TRBJ2-5	TRBD1	TRBV13	.	TGTGCCAGCAGCCAGGTACAGGGGGGAGAGACCCAGTACTTC	CASSQVQGGETQYF
TRBJ1-1	TRBD1	TRBV7-9	.	TGTGCCAGCAGCTTAGAAACAGGGGGCGACACTGAAGCTTTCTTT	CASSLETGGDTEAFF
TRBJ2-7	TRBD2	TRBV14	.	TGTGCCAGCAGCCAAGGGGGGGGACTAGCGATTTACGAGCAGTACTTC	CASSQGGGLAIYEQYF
TRBJ1-5	TRBD1	TRBV5-6	.	TGTGCCAGCAGCAAGGACAGGGGGCAGCCCCAGCATTTT	CASSKDRGQPQHF
TRBJ2-1	.	TRBV18	.	TGTGCCAGCTCACCGAGTGTTGGGCAGTTCTTC	CASSPSVGQFF
TRBJ2-5	TRBD1	TRBV6-2/TRBV6-3	many	TGTGCCAGCAGCCCCGGGACAGACGAAGAGACCCAGTACTTC	CASSPGTDEETQYF
TRBJ1-2	TRBD1	TRBV30	.	TGTGCCTGGAGTCCGGACAGGGGGCTCTATGGCTACACCTTC	CAWSPDRGLYGYTF
TRBJ1-2	TRBD1	TRBV2	.	TGTGCCAGCAGTGGGGACAGTACTAACTATGGCTACACCTTC	CASSGDSTNYGYTF
TRBJ1-3	.	TRBV5-4	.	TGTGCCAGCAGCTTGATGGGCCGATCTGGAAACACCATATATTTT	CASSLMGRSGNTIYF
TRBJ1-1	.	TRBV5-1	.	TGCGCCAGCAGCTTAACAGGGACCACTGAAGCTTTCTTT	CASSLTGTTEAFF
TRBJ1-5	TRBD1	TRBV15	.	TGTGCCACCAGCAGAGGACAGGGGGATCAGCCCCAGCATTTT	CATSRGQGDQPQHF
TRBJ1-1	TRBD1	TRBV3-1/TRBV3-2	.	TGTGCCAGCAGCCAACTGGGACAGGGGGTCTCTGAAGCTTTCTTT	CASSQLGQGVSEAFF
TRBJ2-7	.	TRBV5-1	.	TGCGCCAGCAGCTTGGGCGACAGTACCTACGAGCAGTACTTC	CASSLGDSTYEQYF
TRBJ2-6	TRBD1	TRBV18	.	TGTGCCAGCTCACCGGGACAGGGGGCAGGCGGGGCCAACGTCCTGACTTTC	CASSPGQGAGGANVLTF
TRBJ2-1	TRBD1	TRBV5-1	.	TGCGCCAGCAGGCCCGGGACAGGGGGTCAGAATGAGCAGTTCTTC	CASRPGTGGQNEQFF
TRBJ2-7	.	TRBV4-1	.	TGCGCCAGCAGCCAAGATTTTACAGGAGCCTACGAGCAGTACTTC	CASSQDFTGAYEQYF
TRBJ2-5	TRBD2	TRBV2	.	TGTGCCAGCAGACCACTTCCCACGGGGGGGCAAGAGACCCAGTACTTC	CASRPLPTGGQETQYF
TRBJ1-2	.	TRBV6-1	.	TGTGCCAGCAGTGAAGGGGACATGGGCTACACCTTC	CASSEGDMGYTF
TRBJ2-1	.	TRBV12-3/TRBV12-4	.	TGTGCCAGCAGTTTTGGTCCTACGAGTGAGCAGTTCTTC	CASSFGPTSEQFF
TRBJ1-6	TRBD1	TRBV4-1	.	TGCGCCAGCAGCCACGGACAGGGGATGGGTAATTCACCCCTCCACTTT	CASSHGQGMGNSPLHF
TRBJ1-4	.	TRBV19	.	TGTGCCAGTAGTACTTCCTTGACAGGTGTGATGATACTTGCAACTAATGAAAAACTGTTTTTT	CASSTSLTGVMILATNEKLFF
TRBJ1-1	.	TRBV10-3	.	TGTGCCATCAGTGCTGGGGAGTTCATGAACACTGAAGCTTTCTTT	CAISAGEFMNTEAFF
TRBJ2-2	TRBD2	TRBV19	.	TGTGCCAGTAGTATAGTAGCGGGGGAGAACACCGGGGAGCTGTTTTTT	CASSIVAGENTGELFF
TRBJ1-2	.	TRBV19	.	TGTGCCAGTATGGAGGCAGCCGGGGGCTACACCTTC	CASMEAAGGYTF
TRBJ2-7	.	TRBV13	.	TGTGCCAGCAGCCGGACAGAGTCCTACGAGCAGTACTTC	CASSRTESYEQYF
TRBJ1-1	.	TRBV5-5	.	TGTGCCAGCAGCGGCGGGCTTTACACTGAAGCTTTCTTT	CASSGGLYTEAFF
TRBJ1-1	.	TRBV9	.	TGTGCCAGCAGCGTAGCTCTCGTTAACACTGAAGCTTTCTTT	CASSVALVNTEAFF
TRBJ2-1	TRBD2	TRBV11-2	once	TGTGCCAGCAGCTCGCAGCGGGGGAGCTACAATGAGCAGTTCTTC	CASSSQRGSYNEQFF
TRBJ2-1	TRBD2	TRBV3-1/TRBV3-2	few	TGTGCCAGCAGCCAAGGGCCGGGGGGGCAGGGCGATGAGCAGTTCTTC	CASSQGPGGQGDEQFF
TRBJ2-1	TRBD2	TRBV6-1	.	TGTGCCAGCAGTGAAAGTTACGGGGGGGCCTCTTTGTACAATGAGCAGTTCTTC	CASSESYGGASLYNEQFF
TRBJ1-2	TRBD1	TRBV5-1	.	TGCGCCAGCAGCCACGCATATACACAGGGGTCCTATGGCTACACCTTC	CASSHAYTQGSYGYTF
TRBJ1-6	.	TRBV5-1	.	TGCGCCAGCAGCTTGGAGGGGGACCCCTATAATTCACCCCTCCACTTT	CASSLEGDPYNSPLHF
TRBJ1-5	.	TRBV12-3/TRBV12-4	.	TGTGCCAGCAGTTTACAGAGGGATCAGCCCCAGCATTTT	CASSLQRDQPQHF